This TCR beta chain was obtained from a study of blood T cells in healthy people across ages. This clonotype was recorded only once. No antigen is known for it. It was with a sample-barcoded 5' primer and a J-beta primer mix that a second PCR of about 7 to 12 cycles was run. TCRdb independently ran MiXCR on the 5' RACE reads; one entry per CDR3 protein. The sample shows roughly 1,100,000 distinct CDR3 sequences, less than 25% of them seen only once. Study-level results: It was not known whether donors were CMV positive (a possible confounder of expanded clonotype changes).

The CDR3 covers 16 residues. Germline CDR1 SQVTM, CDR2 ANQGSEA. Trimming cost V 4 bases and J 2 bases, with 20 bases left between them. These data also featured in a second study, about T cells of mothers and their children. That paper notes: Three healthy Caucasian mothers served as donors, and their six children did as well. Whatever RNA was extracted went entirely into cDNA synthesis, at roughly 1.5 ug per 15 ul. Maternal samples each gave over 8.5 million TCR beta CDR3 reads, and child samples roughly 3 million each.

The sequence derives from a girl aged 2 to 9 in good health. Specimen: blood. The chain carries TRBV29-1 and TRBJ1-1; D is perhaps TRBD1 (6 bases). Written as DNA, the CDR3 is TGCAGCGTTGGAGGGTCAGGGGCCCACCTCAACACTGAAGCTTTCTTT. Translated, it gives CSVGGSGAHLNTEAFF.